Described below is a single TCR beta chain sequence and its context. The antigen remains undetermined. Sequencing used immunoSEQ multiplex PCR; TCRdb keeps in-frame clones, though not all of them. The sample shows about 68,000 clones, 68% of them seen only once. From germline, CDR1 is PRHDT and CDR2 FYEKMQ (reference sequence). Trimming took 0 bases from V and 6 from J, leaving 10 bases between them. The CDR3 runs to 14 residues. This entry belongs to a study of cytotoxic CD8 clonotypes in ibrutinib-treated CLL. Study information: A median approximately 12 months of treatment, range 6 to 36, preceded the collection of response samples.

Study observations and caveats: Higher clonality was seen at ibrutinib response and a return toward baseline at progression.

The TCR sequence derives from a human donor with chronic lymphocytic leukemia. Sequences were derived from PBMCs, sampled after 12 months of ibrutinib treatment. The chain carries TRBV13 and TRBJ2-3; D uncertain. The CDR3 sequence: CASSLGVLSDTQYF. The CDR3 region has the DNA TGTGCCAGCAGCTTAGGTGTGCTGTCCGATACGCAGTATTTT.